This TCR beta chain was captured in a study of a mutant IDH1 vaccine in newly diagnosed glioma (dated by TCRdb to about 2021). Looking at the study overall: Patients were given eight vaccinations, in weeks 1, 3, 5, 7, 11, 15, 19 and 23, which matched visits V03 through V10. Before enrollment, most patients had been given radiochemotherapy with temozolomide as standard therapy, while the rest had received either radiotherapy alone or temozolomide alone. Of the roughly 32 patients who were treated, around 62% were male and about 40% were female, and the mean age was approximately 40 years. Vaccination was initiated 4-6 weeks after radiotherapy alone, or concurrently with temozolomide cycles in the chemotherapy-containing groups. Longitudinal TCRB deep sequencing was done for 25 treated patients, wherever samples were available for exploratory analyses. Peripheral blood was drawn at six visits: V03 (baseline), V05, V07, V10, V12 and V13. General findings and caveats noted by the study authors: It was noted by the authors that analyses of patient blood samples could not be reproduced owing to sample limitations. PBMC samples for TCRB deep sequencing were selected based on availability. Across multiple MHC alleles, vaccine-induced immune responses were seen in around 93% of patients. Pseudoprogression seemed to be unrelated to changes in the top peripheral T cell clonotypes found by TCRB sequencing.

According to the study, the label for this sample's time point signals: week 5, during vaccination. A 20-mer mutant IDH1 peptide at 300 micrograms in Montanide made up each vaccine dose, which was injected subcutaneously together with topical imiquimod. Donors had newly diagnosed WHO grade 3 or 4 IDH1-mutant astrocytomas with loss of nuclear ATRX. The samples were drawn from NOA16, a multicentre, single-arm, open-label phase I trial in Germany that tested a mutant IDH1 peptide vaccine in humans for the first time. Genomic DNA for TCRB sequencing was isolated from EDTA blood with the DNeasy Blood and Tissue Kit. The CDR3 goes from the cysteine to the phenylalanine over 16 residues. Only CDR3 DNA is held: 48 bases, read in frame from base 1. In the germline V gene, CDR1 corresponds to SGHTA and CDR2 to FQGNSA. V trim: 2 bases; J trim: 0 bases; unmatched bases: 7. A remark on this clone: Its specific antigen is unknown. Within one base of it there is no much larger clone, and no base qualities were kept.

Libraries were made using the immunoSEQ multiplex PCR assay. Following the manufacturer's protocol, the hsTCRB Kit was used to amplify rearranged TCR beta chain sequences. Sequencing of TCRB libraries was carried out on an Illumina MiSeq. Under the source paper's analysis protocol: Demultiplexing, trimming and gene mapping were performed with the kit vendor's proprietary platform. Imported from immuneACCESS, the table was reduced by TCRdb to in-frame sequences with V and J called. These copies leave out some clones; in studies compared against another copy, an unresolved V gene accounts for under half, and the cause of the remainder is not known. V and J calls and clone size are as listed in that table; D and trimming were resolved from the DNA. This sample is represented by approximately 61,000 clones; around four fifths of them were singletons. 6% to 7.5% of the sample is taken by the ten largest.

The sequence came from a woman aged 45-59 years with glioma. The sequenced sample was PBMCs, obtained from a glioma patient whose treatment included an IDH1 peptide vaccine. The sequence joins TRBV7-2 to TRBJ2-7, and 7 bases in between align with TRBD2. The nucleotides are TGTGCCAGCAGCTTATCCGGGGGGAAAAGCTCCTACGAGCAGTACTTC. Translated, this is CASSLSGGKSSYEQYF.